The 25 T cell receptor beta chains in this list originate from one sample, sequenced in a study of cytomegalovirus exposure and HLA in healthy donors. The method was immunoSEQ multiplex PCR; TCRdb's version includes in-frame clones alone and lacks a portion of them. The table has about 170,000 clones, 86% seen once. Sequenced: PBMCs. The source is a man aged 18 to 29 in good health and CMV-seropositive.

This clone has just a few counts. The chain links TRBV18 to TRBJ1-2; 7 nucleotides line up with TRBD1. Trimming cost V 10 bases and J 3 bases; bases outside gene matches: 14. Germline V gives CDR1 KGHSH, CDR2 LQKENI. This CDR3 has 15 amino acids. The DNA of the CDR3 is TGTGCCACCGGGATCCCCGGGACAGCTCACTATGGCTACACCTTC. It encodes CATGIPGTAHYGYTF.

V gene TRBV10-3 combines with J gene TRBJ2-7; D is perhaps TRBD2 (5 bases). The V gene lost 3 bases and the J gene lost 0 bases, with 9 bases spanning the gap. Germline-derived CDR1 and CDR2 are ENHRY and SYGVKD. This CDR3 is built from 14 residues. CDR3 sequence reads: CAISDPSSSYEQYF. The CDR3, as DNA: TGTGCCATCAGTGACCCTAGCAGCTCCTACGAGCAGTACTTC.

CDR3 coding DNA: TGTGCCAGCAGTGGGGACAGCCGGGACGAGACCCAGTACTTC. Its translation: CASSGDSRDETQYF. V and J are TRBV2 and TRBJ2-5; 7 bases are a match to TRBD1. J gave up 5 bases and V 4 bases, and 7 bases lay outside the gene matches. Per germline, CDR1 SNHLY and CDR2 FYNNEI. This CDR3 comprises 14 residues.

The V call is TRBV19, the J call TRBJ2-7, with D possibly matching TRBD2 (6 bases). Germline CDR1 reads LNHDA; CDR2 reads SQIVND (reference sequence). The CDR3 length is 14 residues. V was trimmed by 4 bases and J by 2 bases, leaving 12 bases between them. The CDR3 DNA is TGTGCCAGTAGTACGGGGGTCGGAGCCTACGAGCAGTACTTC. It translates to CASSTGVGAYEQYF.

This sequence joins TRBV5-6 and TRBJ1-1, with a possible D match to TRBD1 (5 bases). V was shortened by 2 bases and J by 1 base, with 9 bases between the two germline ends. CDR3 length equals 14 residues. Germline V gives CDR1 SGHDT, CDR2 YYEEEE. CDR3 protein: CASSFPGQNTEAFF. In nucleotides, the CDR3 is TGTGCCAGCAGCTTTCCAGGGCAGAACACTGAAGCTTTCTTT.

The chain links TRBV7-2 to TRBJ2-7; unclear D gene. The CDR3 covers 13 residues. CDR1 is SGHTA, CDR2 FQGNSA, per germline. The germline V and J ends were trimmed by 4 bases and 1 base, with 8 bases remaining between them. The DNA of the CDR3 is TGTGCCAGCAGCTACGGGTCTTCCTACGAGCAGTACTTC. This codes for CASSYGSSYEQYF.

The chain combines TRBV7-3 with TRBJ2-1; 9 positions match TRBD1. J was trimmed by 12 bases and V by 5 bases; bases with no gene match: 5. This CDR3 comprises 12 residues. Germline V gene sequence: CDR1 SGHTA, CDR2 FQGTGA. The CDR3 DNA reads as TGTGCCAGCAGCCTGGACAGGGGTCGGCAGTTCTTC. It translates to CASSLDRGRQFF. Drawing the rest from reference TRBV7-3 and TRBJ2-1, the complete variable domain is GAGVSQTPSNKVTEKGKYVELRCDPISGHTALYWYRQSLGQGPEFLIYFQGTGAADDSGLPNDRFFAVRPEGSVSTLKIQRTERGDSAVYLCASSLDRGRQFFGPGTRLTVL.

J is TRBJ2-7 and V is TRBV6-1; tentative D call: TRBD2 (6 bases). Per the germline V gene, CDR1 is MNHNS and CDR2 is SASEGT. The CDR3 contains 15 residues. Trimming pared 7 bases from V and 2 bases from J, leaving 18 bases between. The CDR3, as DNA: TGTGCCAGCACTCGCCCGGGTGGCGGGACCTACGAGCAGTACTTC. This gives the protein CASTRPGGGTYEQYF.

This clone was observed a few times. CDR3 region: CASPSGGQAYF. CDR3 DNA: TGTGCCAGCCCCTCGGGAGGTCAGGCGTACTTC. The chain carries TRBV27 and TRBJ2-7, with TRBD2 matching over 7 bases. V was clipped by 8 bases and J by 12 bases; unmatched bases: 10. The germline V gene encodes CDR1 MNHEY and CDR2 SMNVEV (reference sequence). The CDR3 loop spans 11 amino acids.

V gene TRBV7-8 combines with J gene TRBJ1-5; D may be TRBD1 (6 bases). Germline CDR1 is SGHVS and CDR2 is FQNEAQ. Trimming took off 5 bases at V and 6 bases at J, with 20 bases between the two ends. This CDR3 region has 16 residues. The chain's CDR3 is CASSPYYRESAQPQHF. As DNA, the CDR3 is TGTGCCAGCAGCCCTTACTACAGGGAGTCGGCTCAGCCCCAGCATTTT.

The chain joins TRBV15 to TRBJ2-1; 10 bases are shared with TRBD2. The CDR3 has 17 residues. Germline V gene sequence: CDR1 LNHNV, CDR2 YYDKDF (reference sequence). V shed 5 bases, J shed 6 bases, and the junction held 13 bases outside the gene matches. CDR3 residues: CATSPRASGSRSNEQFF. DNA for the CDR3: TGTGCCACCAGCCCCCGGGCTAGCGGGAGTCGGAGCAATGAGCAGTTCTTC. The full variable domain, in which reference TRBV15 and TRBJ2-1 provide the parts outside the CDR3, is DAMVIQNPRYQVTQFGKPVTLSCSQTLNHNVMYWYQQKSSQAPKLLFHYYDKDFNNEADTPDNFQSRRPNTSFCFLDIRSPGLGDTAMYLCATSPRASGSRSNEQFFGPGTRLTVL.

The chain couples TRBV5-5 to TRBJ2-5; D possibly corresponds to TRBD2 (7 bases). The V gene lost 0 bases and the J gene lost 0 bases, with 18 bases spanning the gap. Per the germline V gene, CDR1 is SGHKS and CDR2 is YYEKEE (reference sequence). There are 18 residues in the CDR3. The CDR3 DNA follows: TGTGCCAGCAGCTTGGCAACGGGGGGCCTACTCTACCAAGAGACCCAGTACTTC. This encodes CASSLATGGLLYQETQYF.

In DNA, the CDR3 is TGTGCCTACCCAGAGAAACTAGCGACATGTACCGGGGAGCTGTTTTTT. Amino acids: CAYPEKLATCTGELFF. The rearrangement links TRBV27 to TRBJ2-2, with 7 positions matching TRBD2. From germline, CDR1 is MNHEY and CDR2 SMNVEV (reference sequence). This CDR3 contains 16 residues. The trim removed 11 bases at V and 5 bases at J, leaving 17 bases unmatched.

The CDR3: CASSHPGTSNYGYTF. The CDR3 bases are TGTGCCAGCAGCCATCCCGGGACAAGTAACTATGGCTACACCTTC. The chain is built from TRBV28 and TRBJ1-2; a weak D match, TRBD1 (6 bases). V lost 6 bases and J 1 base, leaving 15 bases between the germline ends. Germline loops: CDR1 MDHEN, CDR2 SYDVKM. This CDR3 has 15 residues.

The chain recombines TRBV7-9 with TRBJ1-1; tentatively, D is TRBD1 (5 bases). V was trimmed by 8 bases and J by 2 bases, leaving 12 bases between them. The CDR3 is 13 amino acids. Germline CDR1 SEHNR, CDR2 FQNEAQ (reference sequence). The CDR3: CASVRDLNTEAFF. CDR3 in DNA: TGTGCCAGCGTAAGGGACTTAAACACTGAAGCTTTCTTT.

This chain connects TRBV9 to TRBJ2-6; 7 nucleotides agree with TRBD2. The V and J ends lost 4 bases and 0 bases, in that order; junction bases with no gene match: 4. In germline, CDR1 is SGDLS, CDR2 YYNGEE. The CDR3 totals 16 residues. The CDR3 DNA sequence: TGTGCCAGCAGCCTTTCGGGGGGCTCTGGGGCCAACGTCCTGACTTTC. Amino acid sequence: CASSLSGGSGANVLTF. The full variable domain, in which reference TRBV9 and TRBJ2-6 provide the parts outside the CDR3, is DSGVTQTPKHLITATGQRVTLRCSPRSGDLSVYWYQQSLDQGLQFLIQYYNGEERAKGNILERFSAQQFPDLHSELNLSSLELGDSALYFCASSLSGGSGANVLTFGAGSRLTVL.

The sample holds one count of this clone. CDR3 residues: CASSALDSPYGYTF. CDR3 in DNA: TGTGCCAGCAGCGCCCTCGACAGTCCCTATGGCTACACCTTC. The V call is TRBV9, the J call TRBJ1-2, with D possibly TRBD1 on 5 matching bases. V was trimmed by 3 bases and J by 4 bases, leaving 13 bases between them. This CDR3 spans 14 amino acids. In germline, CDR1 is SGDLS, CDR2 YYNGEE.

V and J are TRBV30 and TRBJ2-1, with 7 bases matching TRBD1. V lost 3 bases to trimming and J lost 8 bases; unmatched junction nucleotides: 7. The CDR3 spans 13 residues. Per germline, CDR1 GTSNPN and CDR2 SVGIG (reference sequence). As DNA, the CDR3 is TGTGCCTGGAGAGAGACAGGGCCGTATGAGCAGTTCTTC. Translation gives CAWRETGPYEQFF.

The V and J genes are TRBV13 and TRBJ2-1; 9 bases line up with TRBD1. Looked up from germline, CDR1 is PRHDT and CDR2 is FYEKMQ (reference sequence). The CDR3 covers 15 residues. Trimming at V came to 4 bases and at J to 6 bases, leaving 7 bases not matched to a gene. The CDR3 reads CASSSGTGRGNEQFF. The CDR3, as DNA: TGTGCCAGCAGCTCCGGGACAGGGAGAGGCAATGAGCAGTTCTTC. The whole variable domain, filled in from reference TRBV13 and TRBJ2-1, reads AAGVIQSPRHLIKEKRETATLKCYPIPRHDTVYWYQQGPGQDPQFLISFYEKMQSDKGSIPDRFSAQQFSDYHSELNMSSLELGDSALYFCASSSGTGRGNEQFFGPGTRLTVL.

This rearrangement joins TRBV6-5 to TRBJ2-3; a possible D gene is TRBD1 (6 bases). V gave up 3 bases and J gave up 1 base, with 11 bases separating them. The CDR3 totals 15 residues. CDR1 and CDR2 from the germline V gene are MNHEY and SVGAGI. The CDR3 loop reads CASSYSPGGTDTQYF. DNA of the CDR3: TGTGCCAGCAGTTATTCTCCAGGGGGCACAGATACGCAGTATTTT.

This chain joins TRBV7-2 and TRBJ2-7; the match to TRBD2 covers 11 bases. The CDR3 has 14 residues. Germline CDR1 and CDR2: SGHTA and FQGNSA. V lost 5 bases to trimming and J lost 3 bases; unmatched junction nucleotides: 3. The CDR3 DNA follows: TGTGCCAGCAGCCCTACTAGCGGGGGCTACGAGCAGTACTTC. Translated: CASSPTSGGYEQYF.

The chain employs TRBV9 and TRBJ2-7; tentatively, D is TRBD2 (6 bases). Per germline, CDR1 SGDLS and CDR2 YYNGEE. This CDR3 is built from 15 residues. V lost 3 bases and J lost 2, with 15 bases in between. The CDR3 spells CASSAGGSPTYEQYF. The CDR3 DNA is TGTGCCAGCAGCGCCGGGGGTTCCCCCACCTACGAGCAGTACTTC.

The chain links TRBV19 to TRBJ2-1; D remains ambiguous. CDR1 and CDR2 (germline): LNHDA, SQIVND (reference sequence). The CDR3 is made up of 12 amino acids. V lost 3 bases and J lost 6, with 6 bases in between. The CDR3 spells CASSIPLNEQFF. CDR3 nucleotides: TGTGCCAGTAGTATCCCCCTCAATGAGCAGTTCTTC. The full variable domain, with the rest looked up from reference TRBV19 and TRBJ2-1, is DGGITQSPKYLFRKEGQNVTLSCEQNLNHDAMYWYRQDPGQGLRLIYYSQIVNDFQKGDIAEGYSVSREKKESFPLTVTSAQKNPTAFYLCASSIPLNEQFFGPGTRLTVL.

V is TRBV9 and J is TRBJ2-3, with D uncertain. V dropped 3 bases and J dropped 4 bases, with 6 bases sitting between them. This CDR3 comprises 12 residues. Germline lookup yields CDR1 SGDLS and CDR2 YYNGEE. CDR3 sequence reads: CASSARADTQYF. In DNA, the CDR3 is TGTGCCAGCAGCGCACGGGCAGATACGCAGTATTTT.

This chain joins TRBV20-1 and TRBJ1-1; 8 nucleotides agree with TRBD1. V gave up 5 bases and J gave up 11 bases; unmatched junction bases: 7. The CDR3 spans 11 residues. CDR1 DFQATT and CDR2 SNEGSKA come from the germline V gene (reference sequence). The CDR3 reads CSAPRGLVAFF. The CDR3 DNA sequence: TGCAGTGCTCCCAGGGGGCTTGTTGCTTTCTTT.